These T cell receptor beta chains were read from a single sample in a study of cytomegalovirus exposure and HLA in healthy donors. Assay: immunoSEQ multiplex PCR; the TCRdb copy retains only in-frame clones and omits some. This repertoire shows 100,000 to 150,000 clones, around 78% found once; its top ten account for around 1.9%. The sequenced material came from PBMCs. These receptors were collected from a woman in her forties or fifties in good health and CMV-seronegative. The CDR3 runs from the conserved cysteine through the conserved F or W. A D gene is named only where the DNA matches it firmly.

D gene	V gene	J gene	CDR3 protein	CDR3 DNA
.	TRBV7-2	TRBJ1-3	CASSLVGLSSGNTIYF	TGTGCCAGCAGCTTGGTGGGACTGAGCTCTGGAAACACCATATATTTT
TRBD2	TRBV10-2	TRBJ2-1	CASTLAGDVYNEQFF	TGCGCCAGCACTCTAGCGGGAGACGTCTACAATGAGCAGTTCTTC
TRBD1	TRBV7-9	TRBJ2-7	CASSGQGMYEQYF	TGTGCCAGCAGCGGACAGGGTATGTACGAGCAGTACTTC
TRBD1	TRBV5-1	TRBJ1-1	CASSSYRGTEAFF	TGCGCCAGCAGCTCATACAGGGGCACTGAAGCTTTCTTT
.	TRBV29-1	TRBJ2-1	CSVEDQGYNEQFF	TGCAGCGTTGAAGATCAGGGGTACAATGAGCAGTTCTTC
TRBD1	TRBV27	TRBJ2-7	CASSLSGQAPYEQYF	TGTGCCAGCAGTTTATCGGGACAGGCCCCTTACGAGCAGTACTTC
.	TRBV15	TRBJ2-5	CATSRRGPGQETQYF	TGTGCCACCAGCCGGCGGGGGCCGGGCCAAGAGACCCAGTACTTC
TRBD2	TRBV19	TRBJ2-6	CASRPRGTSGLPRSGANVLTF	TGTGCCAGTAGGCCAAGGGGGACTAGCGGGCTCCCCCGCTCTGGGGCCAACGTCCTGACTTTC
TRBD2	TRBV5-1	TRBJ2-1	CASSLGLLAGLNEQFF	TGCGCCAGCAGCTTGGGTCTCCTAGCGGGGCTGAATGAGCAGTTCTTC
TRBD1	TRBV18	TRBJ1-1	CASSSRTGARNTEAFF	TGTGCCAGCTCATCCCGGACAGGGGCTAGGAACACTGAAGCTTTCTTT
.	TRBV5-1	TRBJ1-2	CASSLVENYGYTF	TGCGCCAGCAGCTTGGTTGAGAACTATGGCTACACCTTC
.	TRBV28	TRBJ1-2	CASSLNYGYTF	TGTGCCAGCAGTCTGAACTATGGCTACACCTTC
TRBD2	TRBV19	TRBJ2-1	CASSNLGLAGGQVHNEQFF	TGTGCCAGTAGTAACTTAGGACTAGCGGGAGGGCAGGTTCACAATGAGCAGTTCTTC
.	TRBV2	TRBJ1-3	CASSESWGLDTIYF	TGTGCCAGCAGTGAAAGTTGGGGGCTGGACACCATATATTTT
.	TRBV15	TRBJ2-6	CATSSLQGSSGANVLTF	TGTGCCACCAGCAGCCTACAGGGTTCCTCTGGGGCCAACGTCCTGACTTTC